One T cell receptor beta chain is described in this entry. Its matching antigen is unknown. PCR involved 60 Vbeta and 13 Jbeta primers. Sequenced by immunoSEQ multiplex PCR; TCRdb stores in-frame clones only, minus some. The profile covers more than 70,000 clones, with over 75% appearing a single time and 4% to 5.5% taken by the ten largest. Germline CDR1 reads SQVTM; CDR2 reads ANQGSEA. The CDR3 runs to 14 residues. The V segment lost 8 bases and the J segment 4 bases; nucleotides outside the gene matches: 10. These data belong to a study of cytomegalovirus exposure and HLA in healthy donors. Looking at the study overall: Unique TCR beta sequences numbering about 100 million came from 150 million to 200 million T cells in an earlier analysis.

Findings of the study overall: Owing to their indistinguishability, certain V segments, notably TRBV6-2 and TRBV6-3, were excluded.

Input material: PBMCs. V is TRBV29-1 and J is TRBJ2-3; 9 bases agree with TRBD2. The TCR sequence derives from a man aged 25 to 45 in good health and CMV-seropositive. The CDR3 sequence is CSHGGGRAPDTQYF. The CDR3 coding sequence is TGCAGCCATGGGGGCGGGAGGGCCCCAGATACGCAGTATTTT.